This is a list of T cell receptor beta chains from one sample in a study of cytomegalovirus exposure and HLA in healthy donors. The protocol was immunoSEQ multiplex PCR, while the TCRdb copy is restricted to in-frame clones and leaves out a portion. The data hold about 130,000 clones, with 60% to 75% observed a single time. Sequenced material: PBMCs. The source of these receptors is a human donor in good health. Both conserved end residues are part of each CDR3. A D gene is named only where the DNA matches it firmly. Clone size is not always given. Where it is, it says once, few, many or a class for expanded clones.

>-|TRBV27|TRBD1|TRBJ2-1|15
TGTGCCAGCAGTGCAAGGGGACAGGGAGGCAATGAGCAGTTCTTC
CASSARGQGGNEQFF
>-|TRBV18|TRBD1|TRBJ2-7|13
TGTGCCAGCTCTTTGGGACAGGACTACGAGCAGTACTTC
CASSLGQDYEQYF
>-|TRBV7-9|-|TRBJ2-1|13
TGTGCCAGCAGCCAAGGACAGTACAATGAGCAGTTCTTC
CASSQGQYNEQFF
>-|TRBV28|TRBD2|TRBJ2-5|15
TGTGCCAGCAGTCCCCCGGGACTAGAGAAGGAGACCCAGTACTTC
CASSPPGLEKETQYF
>-|TRBV2|-|TRBJ2-5|13
TGTGCCAGCAGGCCGGACAGCCAAGAGACCCAGTACTTC
CASRPDSQETQYF
>-|TRBV4-1|-|TRBJ2-7|14
TGCGCCAGCAGCCAAGGAGGCCCCATCGGCGAGCAGTACTTC
CASSQGGPIGEQYF
>once|TRBV6-5|-|TRBJ1-5|14
TGTGCCAGCACGTCCACGGAAGAGGCCCAGCCCCAGCATTTT
CASTSTEEAQPQHF
>-|TRBV20-1|-|TRBJ1-1|11
TGCAGTGCCTATACTGGGGCCTTGGCTTTCTTT
CSAYTGALAFF
>-|TRBV18|-|TRBJ1-2|14
TGTGCCAGCTCACCACGTCGGGGAGACTATGGCTACACCTTC
CASSPRRGDYGYTF
>-|TRBV28|TRBD2|TRBJ2-7|16
TGTGCCAGCAGTTTATATTCTAGCGGGTTGGTGTACGAGCAGTACTTC
CASSLYSSGLVYEQYF
>-|TRBV19|TRBD2|TRBJ2-7|16
TGTGCCAGTAGTACAGGACTAGCGGGAGGACACTACGAGCAGTACTTC
CASSTGLAGGHYEQYF
>once|TRBV7-2|TRBD2|TRBJ2-1|16
TGTGCCAGCAGCTTTGGGGGAGGGCCGGGTTACAATGAGCAGTTCTTC
CASSFGGGPGYNEQFF
>-|TRBV28|TRBD2|TRBJ2-7|16
TGTGCCAGCAGTTTTCACGAGCGGGGCCCCCTTTACGAGCAGTACTTC
CASSFHERGPLYEQYF
>-|TRBV5-6|TRBD2|TRBJ2-1|16
TGTGCCAGCAGCAGAAGGACTAGCGTTTCCTACAATGAGCAGTTCTTC
CASSRRTSVSYNEQFF
>-|TRBV6-1|TRBD1|TRBJ1-2|15
TGTGCCAGCAGTGAAGGTCAGGGCAGGGGGTATGGCTACACCTTC
CASSEGQGRGYGYTF
>-|TRBV29-1|-|TRBJ2-1|15
TGCAGCGTTGACGGCGGACTACTCTCCTACAATGAGCAGTTCTTC
CSVDGGLLSYNEQFF
>-|TRBV5-1|-|TRBJ2-1|13
TGCGCCAGCAGCTTGGGACTAAACAATGAGCAGTTCTTC
CASSLGLNNEQFF
>-|TRBV10-2|-|TRBJ1-1|13
TGCGCCAGCAGTGAGTCAGGGGACACTGAAGCTTTCTTT
CASSESGDTEAFF
>-|TRBV5-6|TRBD2|TRBJ2-1|19
TGTGCCAGCAGCTTAGGCAGGGTAATACGGGAGGGCCTAATAAATGAGCAGTTCTTC
CASSLGRVIREGLINEQFF
>once|TRBV13|TRBD1|TRBJ1-1|16
TGTGCCAGCAGCCCCGGGACAGGGCTCATGAACACTGAAGCTTTCTTT
CASSPGTGLMNTEAFF
>-|TRBV9|TRBD1|TRBJ2-5|14
TGTGCCAGCAGCGTATTAGACAGGGGCGAGACCCAGTACTTC
CASSVLDRGETQYF
>once|TRBV5-1|TRBD1|TRBJ1-3|18
TGCGCCAGCAGCTTGGCCCGCGACAGGGACGGAGTGGGAAACACCATATATTTT
CASSLARDRDGVGNTIYF